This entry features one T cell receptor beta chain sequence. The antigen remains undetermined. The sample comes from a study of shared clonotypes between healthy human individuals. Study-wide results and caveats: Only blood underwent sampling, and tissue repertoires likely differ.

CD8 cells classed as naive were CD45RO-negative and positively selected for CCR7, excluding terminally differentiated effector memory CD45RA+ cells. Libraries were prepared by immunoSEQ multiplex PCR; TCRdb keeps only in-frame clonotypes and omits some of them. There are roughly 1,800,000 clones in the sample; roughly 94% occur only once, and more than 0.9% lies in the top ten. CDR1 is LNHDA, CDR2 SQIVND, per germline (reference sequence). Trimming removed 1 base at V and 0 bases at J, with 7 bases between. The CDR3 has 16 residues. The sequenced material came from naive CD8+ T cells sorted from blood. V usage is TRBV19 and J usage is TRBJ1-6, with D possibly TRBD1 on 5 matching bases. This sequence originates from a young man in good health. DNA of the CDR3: TGTGCCAGTAGTATAGGGGGACGCTCCTATAATTCACCCCTCCACTTT. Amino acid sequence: CASSIGGRSYNSPLHF.